This is a list of T cell receptor beta chains from one sample in a study of blood T cell repertoires in COVID-19. Measured with immunoSEQ multiplex PCR; TCRdb has only the in-frame clones, and not every one. Of 150,000 to 250,000 clones detected, about 80% appear once; the ten largest clones hold 6% to 8%. Sequencing was performed on peripheral blood. The source is a human donor with acute or convalescent COVID-19. The donor label of this sample is uncertain. CDR3s include the opening cysteine and the closing phenylalanine or tryptophan. Each record gives: D gene, J gene, clone size, V gene, CDR3 DNA, CDR3 protein. The D gene is left open where the match is weak. Clone size is stated in some rows and not others, as once, few, many or a class when expanded.

d_gene: .; j_gene: TRBJ1-5; abundance: .; v_gene: TRBV30; CDR3nt: TGTGCCTGGCAACCACGGGGTTGGGGCAATCAGCCCCAGCATTTT; CDR3aa: CAWQPRGWGNQPQHF
d_gene: TRBD1; j_gene: TRBJ1-6; abundance: .; v_gene: TRBV2; CDR3nt: TGTGCCAGCAGGTTGACAGGGGCTAATTCACCCCTCCACTTT; CDR3aa: CASRLTGANSPLHF
d_gene: .; j_gene: TRBJ2-1; abundance: .; v_gene: TRBV29-1; CDR3nt: TGCAGCTCGCAGAACGCGGGATACAATGAGCAGTTCTTC; CDR3aa: CSSQNAGYNEQFF
d_gene: TRBD1; j_gene: TRBJ1-6; abundance: .; v_gene: TRBV6-5; CDR3nt: TGTGCCAGCAATCCTCAGGGGGGAGGAGAGTCACCCCTCCACTTT; CDR3aa: CASNPQGGGESPLHF
d_gene: .; j_gene: TRBJ1-4; abundance: .; v_gene: TRBV6-1; CDR3nt: TGTGCCAGCAGTGATTCTTCCGGGGTACGGACTAATGAAAAACTGTTTTTT; CDR3aa: CASSDSSGVRTNEKLFF
d_gene: TRBD1; j_gene: TRBJ2-1; abundance: .; v_gene: TRBV11-2; CDR3nt: TGTGCCAGCAGCTTAGGCGGGACAGGGACGGTAAGGAATGAGCAGTTCTTC; CDR3aa: CASSLGGTGTVRNEQFF
d_gene: TRBD1; j_gene: TRBJ2-1; abundance: .; v_gene: TRBV7-2; CDR3nt: TGTGCCAGCAGCAGATCCGGGACAGAGACCTACAATGAGCAGTTCTTC; CDR3aa: CASSRSGTETYNEQFF
d_gene: TRBD2; j_gene: TRBJ2-1; abundance: many; v_gene: TRBV5-6; CDR3nt: TGTGCCAGCAGCTCTCTGCGGGAGTCTTGGAATGAGCAGTTCTTC; CDR3aa: CASSSLRESWNEQFF
d_gene: TRBD2; j_gene: TRBJ2-1; abundance: .; v_gene: TRBV5-8; CDR3nt: TGTGCCAGCAGCTTATGGCTAGCGGGTCCAAAACAGCAGTTCTTC; CDR3aa: CASSLWLAGPKQQFF
d_gene: TRBD1; j_gene: TRBJ2-1; abundance: .; v_gene: TRBV5-1; CDR3nt: TGCGCCAGCAGCATGGTAGGGACAGGGGGCCCGAATGAGCAGTTCTTC; CDR3aa: CASSMVGTGGPNEQFF
d_gene: TRBD1; j_gene: TRBJ1-4; abundance: once; v_gene: TRBV11-2; CDR3nt: TGTGCCAGCAGCGCCCTTGGACAGGGCCTTTGGAATGAAAAACTGTTTTTT; CDR3aa: CASSALGQGLWNEKLFF
d_gene: .; j_gene: TRBJ1-4; abundance: .; v_gene: TRBV7-9; CDR3nt: TGTGCCAGCAGCCGACATGGGGCGAACGAAAAACTGTTTTTT; CDR3aa: CASSRHGANEKLFF
d_gene: .; j_gene: TRBJ1-5; abundance: many; v_gene: TRBV28; CDR3nt: TGTGCCAGCAGCCGCGGACCCCAGCATTTT; CDR3aa: CASSRGPQHF
d_gene: TRBD1; j_gene: TRBJ1-2; abundance: few; v_gene: TRBV18; CDR3nt: TGTGCCAGCTCACCACCAGGACAGGGGTACTATGGCTACACCTTC; CDR3aa: CASSPPGQGYYGYTF
d_gene: .; j_gene: TRBJ1-6; abundance: .; v_gene: TRBV28; CDR3nt: TGTGCCAGCAGTTTACACACAGGGTCTAATTCACCCCTCCACTTT; CDR3aa: CASSLHTGSNSPLHF
d_gene: .; j_gene: TRBJ1-4; abundance: .; v_gene: TRBV7-9; CDR3nt: TGTGCCAGCAGCTCGTATGAAAAACTGTTTTTT; CDR3aa: CASSSYEKLFF
d_gene: .; j_gene: TRBJ1-1; abundance: .; v_gene: TRBV2; CDR3nt: TGTGCCAGCGTAACCCGCGGGGGGCGGAACACTGAAGCTTTCTTT; CDR3aa: CASVTRGGRNTEAFF
d_gene: .; j_gene: TRBJ1-1; abundance: .; v_gene: TRBV21-1; CDR3nt: TGTGCCAGCAGCATCATACCTTTTGGAGGGTTGAACACTGAAGCTTTCTTT; CDR3aa: CASSIIPFGGLNTEAFF
d_gene: .; j_gene: TRBJ1-3; abundance: few; v_gene: TRBV29-1; CDR3nt: TGCAGCGTTGAAAGCCTCTCTGGAAACACCATATATTTT; CDR3aa: CSVESLSGNTIYF
d_gene: .; j_gene: TRBJ1-6; abundance: .; v_gene: TRBV30; CDR3nt: TGTGCCGCCCAAACAGACTATAATTCACCCCTCCACTTT; CDR3aa: CAAQTDYNSPLHF
d_gene: TRBD1; j_gene: TRBJ1-1; abundance: once; v_gene: TRBV11-2; CDR3nt: TGTGCCAGCAGCCCGCGGACAGGATTGAACACTGAAGCTTTCTTT; CDR3aa: CASSPRTGLNTEAFF
d_gene: TRBD1; j_gene: TRBJ2-7; abundance: .; v_gene: TRBV30; CDR3nt: TGTGCCGGATACAGGGGTTACGAGCAGTACTTC; CDR3aa: CAGYRGYEQYF
d_gene: .; j_gene: TRBJ2-1; abundance: .; v_gene: TRBV28; CDR3nt: TGTGCCAGCAGTTCAGACAGATCTAACAATGAGCAGTTCTTC; CDR3aa: CASSSDRSNNEQFF
d_gene: TRBD1; j_gene: TRBJ1-3; abundance: .; v_gene: TRBV2; CDR3nt: TGTGCCAGCAGCGCGGACAGGGACGGAAACACCATATATTTT; CDR3aa: CASSADRDGNTIYF
d_gene: .; j_gene: TRBJ2-6; abundance: .; v_gene: TRBV30; CDR3nt: TGTGCCTGGAGTGTAGAGTTGACTCTCCGGCCAATTTCCTCTGGGGCCAACGTCCTGACTTTC; CDR3aa: CAWSVELTLRPISSGANVLTF
d_gene: .; j_gene: TRBJ2-1; abundance: .; v_gene: TRBV19; CDR3nt: TGTGCCAGTAGTAGGGGACACTCGCTTTACAATGAGCAGTTCTTC; CDR3aa: CASSRGHSLYNEQFF
d_gene: .; j_gene: TRBJ1-5; abundance: .; v_gene: TRBV28; CDR3nt: TGTGCCAGCAGTTTACCTAATCAGCCCCAGCATTTT; CDR3aa: CASSLPNQPQHF
d_gene: .; j_gene: TRBJ2-5; abundance: .; v_gene: TRBV29-1; CDR3nt: TGCAGCCTCCGGGGGAGTCCCGGGACCCAGTACTTC; CDR3aa: CSLRGSPGTQYF
d_gene: TRBD2; j_gene: TRBJ2-1; abundance: .; v_gene: TRBV11-2; CDR3nt: TGTGCCAGCAGCTTAGGTGGACTAGCAGAGTTCTTC; CDR3aa: CASSLGGLAEFF
d_gene: .; j_gene: TRBJ1-2; abundance: .; v_gene: TRBV7-2; CDR3nt: TGTGCCAGCAGCTCCCGGGGGGCTAACTATGGCTACACCTTC; CDR3aa: CASSSRGANYGYTF
d_gene: .; j_gene: TRBJ1-2; abundance: once; v_gene: TRBV9; CDR3nt: TGTGCCAGCAGCGTAGTACCGGGGAACTATGGCTACACCTTC; CDR3aa: CASSVVPGNYGYTF
d_gene: .; j_gene: TRBJ1-2; abundance: .; v_gene: TRBV6-5; CDR3nt: TGTGCCAGCAGCGAGAATCGGGACACCACAGGCTACACCTTC; CDR3aa: CASSENRDTTGYTF
d_gene: TRBD1; j_gene: TRBJ2-4; abundance: once; v_gene: TRBV19; CDR3nt: TGTGCCAGTAGTCCCGGGACAGGGATCTTACCCATTCAGTACTTC; CDR3aa: CASSPGTGILPIQYF
d_gene: TRBD2; j_gene: TRBJ2-2; abundance: .; v_gene: TRBV3-1/TRBV3-2; CDR3nt: TGTGCCAGCACCCAACTAGCGGGAAACACCGGGGAGCTGTTTTTT; CDR3aa: CASTQLAGNTGELFF
d_gene: .; j_gene: TRBJ2-1; abundance: .; v_gene: TRBV27; CDR3nt: TGTGCCAGCTCCCTCGTAAGGAGAAATGAGCAGTTCTTC; CDR3aa: CASSLVRRNEQFF
d_gene: .; j_gene: TRBJ2-1; abundance: .; v_gene: TRBV11-2; CDR3nt: TGTGCCAGCAGACTCAATGAGCAGTTCTTC; CDR3aa: CASRLNEQFF
d_gene: TRBD1; j_gene: TRBJ2-1; abundance: .; v_gene: TRBV28; CDR3nt: TGTGCCAGCAGCTCGCCGGGACAGGGGGGAAATGAGCAGTTCTTC; CDR3aa: CASSSPGQGGNEQFF
d_gene: TRBD2; j_gene: TRBJ2-3; abundance: .; v_gene: TRBV11-3; CDR3nt: TGTGCCAGCAGCTTGGGAGCGGGACGAAGTACAGATACGCAGTATTTT; CDR3aa: CASSLGAGRSTDTQYF
d_gene: TRBD2; j_gene: TRBJ2-2; abundance: .; v_gene: TRBV27; CDR3nt: TGTGCCAGCCCTGTACCACGGCTAGCGGGATTAAATAACACCGGGGAGCTGTTTTTT; CDR3aa: CASPVPRLAGLNNTGELFF
d_gene: .; j_gene: TRBJ1-1; abundance: .; v_gene: TRBV4-2; CDR3nt: TGTGCCAGCAGCCAAGTATTGGCAGGGACTGAAGCTTTCTTT; CDR3aa: CASSQVLAGTEAFF
d_gene: TRBD1; j_gene: TRBJ2-7; abundance: once; v_gene: TRBV6-2/TRBV6-3; CDR3nt: TGTGCCAGCAGCCCTACCGGGACAGGGACCTACGAGCAGTACTTC; CDR3aa: CASSPTGTGTYEQYF
d_gene: TRBD1; j_gene: TRBJ1-3; abundance: .; v_gene: TRBV19; CDR3nt: TGTGCCAGTAGTACTACAGGGGCCGGAAACACCATATATTTT; CDR3aa: CASSTTGAGNTIYF
d_gene: TRBD2; j_gene: TRBJ2-7; abundance: .; v_gene: TRBV29-1; CDR3nt: TGCAGCGTTTCCTCCGGACTAGCGGGAGAGAGTGGGCAGTACTTC; CDR3aa: CSVSSGLAGESGQYF
d_gene: .; j_gene: TRBJ1-5; abundance: .; v_gene: TRBV5-1; CDR3nt: TGCGCCAGCAGCTTGGCCGGGTCCGACGGCCAGCCCCAGCATTTT; CDR3aa: CASSLAGSDGQPQHF
d_gene: TRBD1; j_gene: TRBJ2-6; abundance: once; v_gene: TRBV9; CDR3nt: TGTGCCAGCAGCGTAGGGACAGGCAATCTAGGGGCCAACGTCCTGACTTTC; CDR3aa: CASSVGTGNLGANVLTF
d_gene: TRBD1; j_gene: TRBJ1-4; abundance: few; v_gene: TRBV28; CDR3nt: TGTGCCAGTCAGGACAGGGGATCGACTAATGAAAAACTGTTTTTT; CDR3aa: CASQDRGSTNEKLFF
d_gene: .; j_gene: TRBJ1-1; abundance: .; v_gene: TRBV27; CDR3nt: TGTGCCAGCAGTTTATCGGGGCAGGGCAAAGCTTTCTTT; CDR3aa: CASSLSGQGKAFF
d_gene: TRBD1; j_gene: TRBJ1-2; abundance: few; v_gene: TRBV2; CDR3nt: TGTGCCAGCAGCCTCAGGGGGCCGGGCGGCTACACCTTC; CDR3aa: CASSLRGPGGYTF
d_gene: TRBD1; j_gene: TRBJ2-2; abundance: few; v_gene: TRBV19; CDR3nt: TGTGCCACCAGACAGGGACCCGCGAACACCGGGGAGCTGTTTTTT; CDR3aa: CATRQGPANTGELFF
d_gene: .; j_gene: TRBJ2-7; abundance: .; v_gene: TRBV23-1; CDR3nt: TGCGCCAGCTTCAACTCCGGGTCCCCGGGGTACGAGCAGTACTTC; CDR3aa: CASFNSGSPGYEQYF
d_gene: TRBD1; j_gene: TRBJ2-2; abundance: few; v_gene: TRBV7-9; CDR3nt: TGTGCCAGCAGATTACAGGGGGCAGGTAACACCGGGGAGCTGTTTTTT; CDR3aa: CASRLQGAGNTGELFF
d_gene: .; j_gene: TRBJ2-7; abundance: .; v_gene: TRBV5-1; CDR3nt: TGCGCCAGCAGCTTGGCGCCAGGGGAAACCTACGAGCAGTACTTC; CDR3aa: CASSLAPGETYEQYF
d_gene: .; j_gene: TRBJ2-2; abundance: .; v_gene: TRBV5-3; CDR3nt: TGTGCCAGAAGCTTTCTAGGAGGGGCGGACGTGCTCTTACCAATACGAAGGAACACCGGGGAGCTGTTTTTT; CDR3aa: CARSFLGGADVLLPIRRNTGELFF
d_gene: TRBD1; j_gene: TRBJ1-2; abundance: .; v_gene: TRBV10-3; CDR3nt: TGTGCCACCCAGGGACAGGGGGCCGACTATGGCTACACCTTC; CDR3aa: CATQGQGADYGYTF
d_gene: TRBD1; j_gene: TRBJ1-4; abundance: .; v_gene: TRBV28; CDR3nt: TGTGCCAGCGCAGGGGGCGAGAGGACTAATGAAAAACTGTTTTTT; CDR3aa: CASAGGERTNEKLFF
d_gene: TRBD1; j_gene: TRBJ1-2; abundance: few; v_gene: TRBV19; CDR3nt: TGTGCCAGTAGTACGGACAGGGTCGGCGGCTACACCTTC; CDR3aa: CASSTDRVGGYTF